A selection of T cell receptor beta chains follows, all from one sample in a study of shared clonotypes between healthy human individuals. The protocol was immunoSEQ multiplex PCR, while the TCRdb copy is restricted to in-frame clones and leaves out a portion. The sample lists about 490,000 clones, approximately 80% occurring once. Sequenced material: PBMCs. These receptors were obtained from a woman aged 40 to 55 in good health. Some clones in this sample may be carry-over from other donors' samples. Both conserved end residues are part of each CDR3. Fields, in order: clone size, D gene, J gene, V gene, CDR3 protein, CDR3 DNA. D genes are given only for firm matches. Some rows mark clone size as missing; the rest say once, few, many or name a class of expanded clone.

few,-,TRBJ1-1,TRBV5-1,CASSLGGGNTEAFF,TGCGCCAGCAGCTTGGGTGGGGGAAACACTGAAGCTTTCTTT
-,-,TRBJ2-6,TRBV19,CASRGSRSGANVLTF,TGTGCCAGTAGGGGAAGCCGCTCTGGGGCCAACGTCCTGACTTTC
-,TRBD1,TRBJ2-3,TRBV19,CASSMLGTDGTDTQYF,TGTGCCAGTAGTATGCTCGGGACAGACGGCACAGATACGCAGTATTTT
once,-,TRBJ1-4,TRBV11-2,CASSLYTATNEKLFF,TGTGCCAGCAGCCTCTACACTGCAACTAATGAAAAACTGTTTTTT
-,TRBD2,TRBJ2-7,TRBV2,CASSEGLAIGEQYF,TGTGCCAGCAGCGAGGGACTAGCGATCGGCGAGCAGTACTTC
-,TRBD2,TRBJ2-5,TRBV11-2,CASSLGGAVQETQYF,TGTGCCAGCAGCTTGGGAGGGGCCGTCCAAGAGACCCAGTACTTC
-,-,TRBJ1-1,TRBV7-8,CASSLDQNTEAFF,TGTGCCAGCAGCCTAGATCAGAACACTGAAGCTTTCTTT
-,-,TRBJ1-2,TRBV28,CASSFPSTHYGYTF,TGTGCCAGCAGTTTTCCCTCGACACACTATGGCTACACCTTC
-,-,TRBJ1-1,TRBV19,CASSMGWGRRGTEAFF,TGTGCCAGTAGTATGGGATGGGGCCGCAGGGGCACTGAAGCTTTCTTT
many,-,TRBJ1-1,TRBV2,CATSSQGISTEAFF,TGTGCCACCTCTTCACAGGGAATAAGCACTGAAGCTTTCTTT
-,-,TRBJ2-1,TRBV2,CASSGAGLNNEQFF,TGTGCCAGCAGTGGTGCGGGACTGAACAATGAGCAGTTCTTC
-,-,TRBJ2-1,TRBV21-1,CASSKAHKIHYNEQFF,TGTGCCAGCAGCAAAGCTCATAAGATCCATTACAATGAGCAGTTCTTC
-,-,TRBJ2-5,TRBV12-5,CASGLEGQGAQYF,TGTGCTAGTGGTTTGGAGGGACAAGGGGCCCAGTACTTC
-,TRBD1,TRBJ1-6,TRBV19,CASSYFPGQGTDLSSYNSPLHF,TGTGCCAGTAGCTACTTCCCGGGACAGGGGACCGACTTGAGCTCCTATAATTCACCCCTCCACTTT
many,-,TRBJ2-7,TRBV7-6,CASSLGTEDYEQYF,TGTGCCAGCAGCTTAGGGACGGAAGACTACGAGCAGTACTTC
-,TRBD1,TRBJ2-3,TRBV7-2,CASSLEGRGTDTQYF,TGTGCCAGCAGCTTAGAGGGCAGGGGGACAGATACGCAGTATTTT
-,-,TRBJ2-3,TRBV30,CAWSVGSADTQYF,TGTGCCTGGAGTGTTGGGAGCGCAGATACGCAGTATTTT
-,TRBD1,TRBJ1-1,TRBV5-1,CASSSEGTGQGMNTEAFF,TGCGCCAGCAGCTCGGAAGGGACCGGACAGGGGATGAACACTGAAGCTTTCTTT
many,-,TRBJ1-2,TRBV9,CASSATMGSNYGYTF,TGTGCCAGCAGCGCGACAATGGGGAGTAACTATGGCTACACCTTC
-,-,TRBJ1-5,TRBV2,CASSDRDQPQHF,TGTGCCAGCAGTGACAGGGATCAGCCCCAGCATTTT
-,-,TRBJ1-2,TRBV18,CASSPRQESNYGYTF,TGTGCCAGCTCACCGCGCCAGGAGTCTAACTATGGCTACACCTTC
-,-,TRBJ2-3,TRBV11-2,CASSSRGGSGSTDTQYF,TGTGCCAGCAGCTCAAGGGGGGGTAGCGGAAGCACAGATACGCAGTATTTT
-,-,TRBJ2-2,TRBV9,CASSVAGQPPLRTGELFF,TGTGCCAGCAGCGTAGCTGGACAGCCTCCGTTGCGGACCGGGGAGCTGTTTTTT
-,-,TRBJ2-7,TRBV6-5,CASSYGGSAYEQYF,TGTGCCAGCAGTTATGGGGGGTCGGCCTACGAGCAGTACTTC
-,TRBD1,TRBJ1-4,TRBV28,CASSNHRGAEEKLFF,TGTGCCAGCAGTAACCACAGGGGTGCCGAGGAAAAACTGTTTTTT
-,-,TRBJ1-2,TRBV16,CASSPPDYGYTF,TGTGCCAGCAGCCCACCGGACTATGGCTACACCTTC
-,-,TRBJ2-7,TRBV10-2,CASSEGRGEQYF,TGCGCCAGCAGTGAAGGGAGAGGCGAGCAGTACTTC
-,-,TRBJ2-6,TRBV18,CASSLAGTGANVLTF,TGTGCCAGCTCGCTTGCCGGGACAGGGGCCAACGTCCTGACTTTC
-,-,TRBJ1-5,TRBV28,CASSLPSQPQHF,TGTGCCAGCAGTTTACCCAGTCAGCCCCAGCATTTT
-,TRBD1,TRBJ2-3,TRBV6-1,CASEPGQGTDTQYF,TGTGCCAGCGAACCGGGACAGGGGACAGATACGCAGTATTTT
-,-,TRBJ1-1,TRBV28,CASRPGQNTEAFF,TGTGCCAGCAGACCGGGACAGAACACTGAAGCTTTCTTT
-,TRBD1,TRBJ2-3,TRBV4-3,CASSQDRGPSDTQYF,TGCGCCAGCAGCCAAGACAGGGGGCCCTCAGATACGCAGTATTTT
-,TRBD2,TRBJ2-5,TRBV27,CASSLLGLAGRRVVETQYF,TGTGCCAGCAGTTTATTGGGGCTAGCGGGCCGCCGGGTCGTTGAGACCCAGTACTTC
-,-,TRBJ1-5,TRBV5-5,CASSLIGLINQPQHF,TGTGCCAGCAGCTTGATTGGACTCATCAATCAGCCCCAGCATTTT
few,-,TRBJ1-1,TRBV5-1,CASSLGGDARAFF,TGCGCCAGCAGTCTTGGGGGGGACGCCCGCGCTTTCTTT